This T cell receptor beta chain was captured by sequencing in a study of OX40 agonist ivuxolimab in advanced cancers. About the research overall: The study enrolled dose-escalation patients with hepatocellular carcinoma, melanoma, renal cell or head and neck cancer. The eligibility criteria allowed prior anti-PD-1, anti-PD-L1 or anti-CTLA-4 therapy, and under 50% had some.

Regarding the study as a whole: Researchers report that CD8+ T cells had, on average, more expanded clones than CD4+.

The V end was cut by 3 bases, the J end by 2 bases, with 8 bases between. The CDR3 length is 13 residues. Germline loops: CDR1 LNHDA, CDR2 SQIVND (reference sequence). Notes on this clone: The antigen is not known.

The repertoire was sequenced with immunoSEQ multiplex PCR; TCRdb's copy has only in-frame clones and lacks some. The data hold roughly 40,000 clones, with roughly four fifths observed a single time. The TCR originated in an adult with an advanced solid tumor such as melanoma, head and neck, liver or kidney cancer. The material sequenced was CD4+ or CD8+ T cells sorted from blood, taken in a trial of the OX40 agonist ivuxolimab. This chain uses TRBV19 with TRBJ2-7; a weak D match, TRBD2 (5 bases). In DNA form, the CDR3 reads TGTGCCAGTAGTATGGCGGGTCCCTACGAGCAGTACTTC. Protein product: CASSMAGPYEQYF.